This note documents a single TCR beta chain sequence. The data originate from a study of T cells in Graves' hyperthyroidism and ophthalmopathy. Using RNA transcripts as the source, TCR beta CDR3 regions were amplified. A first-round RT-PCR of the TCR CDR3 used the HTBI primer set. TCRdb analysed the multiplex PCR reads with MiXCR anew, one entry per CDR3 protein. The profile shows some 760,000 distinct CDR3 sequences, 13% to 15% of them singletons. The sequencing input was blood. The clonotype originates from a woman between 18 and 29 years old with Graves' hyperthyroidism.

Here the CDR3 DNA reads TGTGCCAGCATGACGGCCCATGCAGGGGACGGCCGCTCTGGGGCCAACGTCCTGACTTTC. Amino acid sequence: CASMTAHAGDGRSGANVLTF. The V and J genes are TRBV27 and TRBJ2-6; maybe TRBD1 (6 bases). This CDR3 has 20 amino acids. V was cut by 7 bases and J by 0 bases, with 25 bases left in between. The germline gives CDR1 MNHEY, CDR2 SMNVEV (reference sequence).